Presented here are 2 T cell receptor beta chains from one specimen sequenced in a study of circulating tumor DNA in untreated peripheral T-cell lymphoma listed by TCRdb under 2021. The method was the immunoSEQ multiplex PCR assay. Held by TCRdb, this immuneACCESS table contains in-frame sequences only and omits some clones. Under half of the omission traces to an unresolved V gene where checked; the cause of the rest is unknown. This sample's table contains about 26 clones. The specimen sequenced was tumor tissue. These receptors came from a human donor with peripheral T-cell lymphoma.

Only a few counts were recorded for this clone. The chain joins TRBV19 to TRBJ1-4; no firm D call. Between the trimmed V and J ends, which lost 1 base and 11 bases, there was a span of 11 bases. The CDR3 covers 13 residues. From germline, CDR1 is LNHDA and CDR2 SQIVND (reference sequence). This CDR3 reads CASSIVPAHKLFF. CDR3 nucleotide sequence: TGTGCCAGTAGTATAGTTCCCGCCCATAAACTGTTTTTT.

This chain links TRBV1 with TRBJ2-6; the D call TRBD1 from the table was never checked on the DNA. TRBV1 is a pseudogene. This CDR3 region has 14 residues. The DNA of the CDR3 is TGCACCAGCAGGGCAATCAGTCGGGCCAACGTCCTGACTTTC. Amino acid sequence: CTSRAISRANVLTF.